A single TCR beta chain is shown here with its context. Its antigen is as yet unknown. Ipilimumab, 1 mg/kg, started 14 to 28 days after autologous transplant. Patients received nivolumab 3 mg/kg at weeks 1, 4, 7, 10, then fortnightly to week 26. The data originate from a study of ipilimumab plus nivolumab after autologous stem cell transplantation. The study's findings and limits: The authors say TCR, Treg and microbiome findings warrant further study.

V dropped 0 bases and J dropped 0 bases, with 15 bases sitting between them. CDR1 is LGHNA, CDR2 YSLEER, per germline. The length of the CDR3 is 18 residues. Sequencing was performed with immunoSEQ multiplex PCR; in TCRdb, only in-frame clones are kept and a portion is missing. Of about 16,000 clones detected, 70% to 90% appear once; the ten largest clones hold approximately 20%. This receptor was obtained from a male donor with diffuse large B-cell lymphoma. The sequenced sample was PBMCs, obtained in a trial of ipilimumab plus nivolumab as post-transplant consolidation. The chain couples TRBV4-3 to TRBJ1-5; D call uncertain. Here the CDR3 DNA reads TGCGCCAGCAGCCAAGATAGGGAGGGCACTTATAGCAATCAGCCCCAGCATTTT. Amino acid sequence: CASSQDREGTYSNQPQHF.